One sample yielded the 23 T cell receptor beta chains listed below, sequenced in a study of T cells in Graves' hyperthyroidism and ophthalmopathy. RNA transcripts gave rise to amplified TCR beta CDR3 regions. With the HTBI primer set, the TCR CDR3 went through a first round of RT-PCR. TCRdb re-analysed the multiplex PCR reads in MiXCR, keeping a single row per CDR3 protein. The sample contains around 350,000 distinct CDR3 sequences, around a quarter of which appear only once. The sequencing input was blood. The receptors were gathered from a man between 50 and 59 years old with Graves' hyperthyroidism.

This clonotype was counted a few times. One end of the junction fails to match germline, which may point to a read error. The V gene is TRBV7-9, the J gene TRBJ2-5, with D maybe TRBD2 (5 bases). Germline CDR1 and CDR2: SEHNR and FQNEAQ (reference sequence). This CDR3 has 10 residues. Here the CDR3 DNA reads TGTGCCAGCAGCCTAGCAGTTGGGAACTTC. Its translation is CASSLAVGNF.

Points on this clonotype: One junction end does not reproduce the germline sequence, and a read error may be involved. The V and J genes are TRBV7-9 and TRBJ2-3, with D perhaps given as TRBD1 or TRBD2 (6 bases each). Germline values: CDR1 SEHNR, CDR2 FQNEAQ (reference sequence). The CDR3 has 17 amino acids. The CDR3 here is CASSIAQGTPGQDTRYF. CDR3 nucleotides: TGTGCCAGCAGCATCGCCCAGGGGACTCCCGGGCAAGATACGCGGTATTTT.

Turning to this clonotype: This may arise from a read error, as a much more abundant clone is one base away. The chain links TRBV2 to TRBJ2-7, with D unclear. This CDR3 region has 16 residues. Germline-derived CDR1 and CDR2 are SNHLY and FYNNEI. The V and J ends lost 0 bases and 5 bases respectively, with 17 bases between them. The CDR3 DNA follows: TGTGCCAGCAGTGAAGCATTGGGGATAGGGTTGGACGAGCAGTACTTC. Protein product: CASSEALGIGLDEQYF. The entire variable domain, with the rest obtained from reference TRBV2 and TRBJ2-7, is as follows: EPEVTQTPSHQVTQMGQEVILRCVPISNHLYFYWYRQILGQKVEFLVSFYNNEISEKSEIFDDQFSVERPDGSNFTLKIRSTKLEDSAMYFCASSEALGIGLDEQYFGPGTRLTVT.

In its sample, this clonotype was seen a few times. The chain links TRBV19 to TRBJ1-2; tentatively, D is TRBD1 (6 bases). This CDR3 spans 14 amino acids. Trimming left V 11 bases short and J 1 base short, with 17 bases between. Germline CDR1 LNHDA, CDR2 SQIVND (reference sequence). The CDR3 spells CAVTPGTLNYGYTF. CDR3 sequence (DNA): TGTGCCGTGACCCCCGGGACACTTAACTATGGCTACACCTTC.

This clonotype has at least ten counts. The genes are TRBV20-1 and TRBJ2-5; 11 nucleotides align to TRBD2. CDR1 is DFQATT, CDR2 SNEGSKA, per germline (reference sequence). The CDR3 extends over 15 amino acids. With 1 base clipped from V and 5 bases from J, the junction kept 6 bases outside the gene matches. The CDR3 coding sequence is TGCAGTGCTAGAGCGATGACTAGCGGGATTGAGACCCAGTACTTC. This encodes CSARAMTSGIETQYF.

This clonotype has a count of ten or more. The V and J genes are TRBV11-1 and TRBJ1-1, with TRBD1 as a possible D gene (6 bases). CDR1 SGHAT and CDR2 FQDESV come from the germline V gene (reference sequence). This CDR3 is built from 13 residues. V gave up 1 base and J gave up 12 bases, with 15 bases separating them. CDR3 nucleotide sequence: TGTGCCAGCAGCTTAGGACAGGTCCGCGAGACTTTCTTT. This sequence encodes CASSLGQVRETFF.

This clonotype was counted at least ten times. The rearrangement links TRBV18 to TRBJ2-1, with a weak D call TRBD1 (6 bases). The ends were cut back, 3 bases at V and 0 bases at J, with 15 bases in the middle. The CDR3 runs to 17 residues. The germline CDR1 and CDR2 sequences are KGHSH and LQKENI. The CDR3 loop is CASSPSRGISSYNEQFF. The CDR3 nucleotides are TGTGCCAGCTCACCCTCCAGGGGCATTTCCTCCTACAATGAGCAGTTCTTC. The full variable domain, completed using reference TRBV18 and TRBJ2-1, is NAGVMQNPRHLVRRRGQEARLRCSPMKGHSHVYWYRQLPEEGLKFMVYLQKENIIDESGMPKERFSAEFPKEGPSILRIQQVVRGDSAAYFCASSPSRGISSYNEQFFGPGTRLTVL.

Many counts were recorded for this clonotype. The V call is TRBV10-3, the J call TRBJ2-1, with D tentatively TRBD1 or TRBD2 (5 bases each). Trimming shortened V by 6 bases and J by 0 bases, and 15 bases separated the two germline ends. CDR1 and CDR2 from the germline V gene are ENHRY and SYGVKD. The CDR3 has 16 residues. Written as DNA, the CDR3 is TGTGCCATCAGCCCTGGGGCAGGGAGCTCCTACAATGAGCAGTTCTTC. The encoded protein is CAISPGAGSSYNEQFF.

There are many counts of this clonotype. The V gene is TRBV28, the J gene TRBJ1-1, with no clear D. The CDR3 loop spans 14 amino acids. Trimming stripped 3 bases from V and 8 bases from J, with 16 bases between. Germline V gene data show CDR1 as MDHEN and CDR2 as SYDVKM. DNA for the CDR3: TGTGCCAGCAGTTTTGGGTTGGAGATTGTCGAAGCTTTCTTT. Its translation is CASSFGLEIVEAFF.

V is TRBV11-2 and J is TRBJ1-5, with 7 bases identical to TRBD1. V trimming: 9 bases; J trimming: 6 bases; junction bases outside the gene matches: 14. This CDR3 spans 15 amino acids. Per germline, CDR1 SGHAT and CDR2 FQNNGV. The CDR3 nucleotides are TGTGCCAGTAGTACCTACCCGGGACAGCCTCAGCCCCAGCATTTT. Encoded protein: CASSTYPGQPQPQHF.

This clonotype came up a few times. CDR3 loop: CASSQGEPYNEQFF. The CDR3 region has the DNA TGCGCCAGCAGCCAGGGGGAGCCCTACAATGAGCAGTTCTTC. The chain carries TRBV4-1 and TRBJ2-1; either TRBD1 or TRBD2 may fit D (5 bases each). The CDR3 is 14 amino acids. Germline CDR1 reads MGHRA; CDR2 reads YSYEKL. V gave up 3 bases and J gave up 2 bases, with 8 bases separating them.

This clonotype was picked up many times. The chain carries TRBV11-1 and TRBJ2-1; 12 bases fit TRBD2. The CDR3 length is 14 residues. V was clipped by 5 bases and J by 6 bases; unmatched bases: 2. Germline V gene sequence: CDR1 SGHAT, CDR2 FQDESV (reference sequence). The CDR3 DNA follows: TGTGCCAGCAGCCGGACTAGCGGGACCAATGAGCAGTTCTTC. This translates into CASSRTSGTNEQFF.

This rearrangement joins TRBV20-1 to TRBJ2-7; D is possibly TRBD2 (6 bases). Germline V gives CDR1 DFQATT, CDR2 SNEGSKA (reference sequence). This CDR3 region has 13 residues. V was trimmed by 7 bases and J by 4 bases, leaving 17 bases between them. Written as DNA, the CDR3 is TGCAGTGGGCGGCGCGGGGCCTTATACGAGCAGTACTTC. Residues: CSGRRGALYEQYF.

This clonotype has just a few counts. The chain has TRBV7-9 and TRBJ2-7; 11 nucleotides match TRBD2. The germline gives CDR1 SEHNR, CDR2 FQNEAQ (reference sequence). This CDR3 is 15 amino acids long. J lost 3 bases, V lost 6 bases, and 7 bases had no gene match. The CDR3 sequence: CASSSGTSGYYEQYF. The CDR3 DNA reads TGTGCCAGCAGTTCAGGGACTAGCGGATACTACGAGCAGTACTTC.

This clonotype has more than one count but fewer than ten. The rearrangement uses TRBV9 and TRBJ1-1; 7 nucleotides align to TRBD1. V gave up 3 bases and J gave up 4 bases; unmatched junction bases: 6. The germline V gene has CDR1 SGDLS and CDR2 YYNGEE. CDR3 length: 14 residues. CDR3: CASSATGSGTEAFF. The CDR3 nucleotides read TGTGCCAGCAGCGCGACAGGGAGCGGCACTGAAGCTTTCTTT.

This clonotype was found a few times. The chain combines TRBV12-5 with TRBJ2-7, with D possibly matching TRBD2 (5 bases). V lost 1 base and J lost 2, with 15 bases in between. In germline, CDR1 is LGHNT, CDR2 FRNRAP. The CDR3 length is 16 residues. The CDR3 spells CASGLGPPFGAYEQYF. The CDR3 DNA is TGTGCTAGTGGTTTGGGACCTCCCTTCGGGGCCTACGAGCAGTACTTC.

The chain carries TRBV28 and TRBJ1-2; D possibly corresponds to TRBD1 (5 bases). CDR3 length: 15 residues. V was trimmed by 10 bases and J by 0 bases, leaving 18 bases between them. Germline V CDR1 and CDR2: MDHEN, SYDVKM. The CDR3 reads CATASGFLANYGYTF. CDR3 bases: TGTGCCACCGCTTCAGGGTTTTTAGCTAACTATGGCTACACCTTC.

This sequence joins TRBV5-1 and TRBJ1-4; 9 bases align to TRBD1. Germline V gene data show CDR1 as SGHRS and CDR2 as YFSETQ. The CDR3 extends over 16 amino acids. After removal of 4 bases from V and 0 bases from J, the junction contained 4 bases not matched to a gene. CDR3 coding DNA: TGCGCCAGCAGCCTGGACAGGGGATCAACTAATGAAAAACTGTTTTTT. Amino acid sequence: CASSLDRGSTNEKLFF.

The CDR3 nucleotides read TGTGCCAGTAGTACTCTGGGCCGGAGCGAGCAGTTCTTC. This encodes CASSTLGRSEQFF. The chain combines TRBV19 with TRBJ2-1; D remains unclear. V dropped 4 bases and J dropped 10 bases, with 14 bases sitting between them. The CDR3 covers 13 residues. Germline CDR1 LNHDA, CDR2 SQIVND (reference sequence).

This clonotype was observed many times. The V call is TRBV7-9, the J call TRBJ2-1; 8 bases line up with TRBD1. The germline V gene has CDR1 SEHNR and CDR2 FQNEAQ (reference sequence). The CDR3 has 13 residues. V shed 3 bases, J shed 9 bases, and the junction held 4 bases outside the gene matches. CDR3 in DNA: TGTGCCAGCAGCTTGACAGGGGATGCTGAGCAGTTCTTC. This sequence encodes CASSLTGDAEQFF.

The chain recombines TRBV28 with TRBJ2-2; either TRBD1 or TRBD2 may supply D (5 bases each). Germline V gene lookup returns CDR1 MDHEN and CDR2 SYDVKM. Trimming left V 5 bases short and J 4 bases short, with 14 bases between. This CDR3 is built from 15 residues. CDR3 protein: CASSLMAGTTGELFF. The CDR3 DNA reads as TGTGCCAGCAGTCTAATGGCAGGGACCACCGGGGAGCTGTTTTTT. Full variable domain (missing parts from reference TRBV28 and TRBJ2-2): DVKVTQSSRYLVKRTGEKVFLECVQDMDHENMFWYRQDPGLGLRLIYFSYDVKMKEKGDIPEGYSVSREKKERFSLILESASTNQTSMYLCASSLMAGTTGELFFGEGSRLTVL.

The chain recombines TRBV20-1 with TRBJ1-1, with D maybe TRBD1 (5 bases). The V and J ends lost 3 bases and 6 bases respectively, with 14 bases between them. Germline V gene lookup returns CDR1 DFQATT and CDR2 SNEGSKA (reference sequence). CDR3 length: 13 amino acids. CDR3 in DNA: TGCAGTGCTAGGCCCTTGACGGGGGCTGAAGCTTTCTTT. Translated: CSARPLTGAEAFF.

The chain employs TRBV5-1 and TRBJ2-2, with D perhaps given as TRBD1 or TRBD2 (5 bases each). CDR3 length: 15 amino acids. V was shortened by 0 bases and J by 3 bases, with 9 bases between the two germline ends. In germline, CDR1 is SGHRS, CDR2 YFSETQ. CDR3 region: CASSLAGGDTGELFF. In nucleotides, the CDR3 is TGCGCCAGCAGCTTGGCTGGGGGAGACACCGGGGAGCTGTTTTTT. Full variable domain (outside the CDR3, taken from reference TRBV5-1 and TRBJ2-2): KAGVTQTPRYLIKTRGQQVTLSCSPISGHRSVSWYQQTPGQGLQFLFEYFSETQRNKGNFPGRFSGRQFSNSRSEMNVSTLELGDSALYLCASSLAGGDTGELFFGEGSRLTVL.